This section outlines one T cell receptor beta chain sequence together with its context. Seattle patients were enrolled while actively infected and followed longitudinally. The data originate from a study of blood T cell repertoires in COVID-19. Study at large: Whether acute or convalescent, the COVID-19 samples came from the United States, Italy and Spain. Sources were T cells, B-cell-depleted T cells, or PBMCs; the material itself was cDNA or gDNA.

Per the study methods: Reference gene primer amplification in the assay estimated nucleated cell counts. The assay was immunoSEQ multiplex PCR, and TCRdb's table has in-frame clones only and misses some. D and trimming come from the DNA, and the V and J calls and clone size come from that table. This table has roughly 310,000 clones, almost 90% appearing once. The CDR3 extends over 15 amino acids. Germline V lookup: CDR1 MDHEN, CDR2 SYDVKM. Deletions cut 9 bases from V and 8 bases from J, with 23 bases between. Sequenced sample: peripheral blood. The chain has TRBV28 and TRBJ1-3; the D is unclear. The receptor was isolated from a woman aged 30 to 39 with COVID-19, enrolled during active disease. Here the CDR3 DNA reads TGTGCCAGTCCTCCGCCGGGGAAGGGCGGTGACACCATATATTTT. It is translated as CASPPPGKGGDTIYF.